This T cell receptor beta chain is from a study of T-cell reconstitution after alpha-beta-depleted transplantation in children (dated by TCRdb to 2016 to 2017). Background for the entire study: The study quantitatively tracked T-cell immune reconstitution after TCRalphabeta/CD19-depleted allogeneic hematopoietic cell transplantation in children using TCR repertoire profiling.

Summary of the overall study and its limitations: Over subsequent months, a decline in hyperexpanded clone frequencies was noted, and after one year, T-cell counts and TCRbeta diversity were mostly ascribed to newly produced T cells. The apparently early alphabetaT-cell count recovery about two months after transplant was reportedly dependent on only several hundred rapidly expanded clones derived from non-depleted graft cells. In some patients, the high TCRbeta diversity seen at day 60 was put down to recipient T cells and intrathymic progenitors that had survived conditioning.

This clonotype came up a few times. Its antigen has not been determined. One base away there is no much larger clone; base qualities are not given. Taken with the paper, the label for treatment or condition translates to: allogeneic hematopoietic cell transplantation with graft depleted of TCRalphabeta T cells and CD19 B cells. Transplant recipients were children who received TCRalphabeta/CD19-depleted allogeneic hematopoietic cell grafts. The CDR3 numbers 14 residues from cysteine through phenylalanine. Just CDR3 DNA is preserved here, 42 bases in frame from base 1. Trimming removed 5 bases from V and 5 bases from J, leaving 16 bases between the germline ends. CDR1 LNHNV and CDR2 YYDKDF are derived from the germline V gene (reference sequence). Library preparation was by PCR. The listed sequencing device is Illumina HiSeq 2500. To normalize quantification of the TCRbeta repertoire, the TCR libraries were built with molecular barcoding that relied on unique molecular identifiers. The raw public data were reprocessed by TCRdb itself: fastp quality trimming at Q25, MiXCR clonotype calling, in-frame beta chains only. Entries that share a CDR3 protein sequence are merged under the most common genes and DNA. Within this sample are hundreds of thousands of distinct CDR3 sequences, with around 13% of them counted one time only. The ten largest clones represent over 2% of the sample.

The TCR was taken from a male patient younger than 18 who had a stem cell transplant for acute myeloid leukemia, so the T cells may come from the graft donor. Sequenced here: PBMCs, mostly from graft donor cells, sampled 360 days after TCRalphabeta/CD19-depleted stem cell transplant. The chain uses TRBV15 and TRBJ2-7, with TRBD2 tentatively as D gene (5 bases match). The CDR3 reads CATSGGAWLDEQYF. The DNA reads as follows: TGTGCCACCAGCGGAGGTGCGTGGCTAGACGAGCAGTACTTC.